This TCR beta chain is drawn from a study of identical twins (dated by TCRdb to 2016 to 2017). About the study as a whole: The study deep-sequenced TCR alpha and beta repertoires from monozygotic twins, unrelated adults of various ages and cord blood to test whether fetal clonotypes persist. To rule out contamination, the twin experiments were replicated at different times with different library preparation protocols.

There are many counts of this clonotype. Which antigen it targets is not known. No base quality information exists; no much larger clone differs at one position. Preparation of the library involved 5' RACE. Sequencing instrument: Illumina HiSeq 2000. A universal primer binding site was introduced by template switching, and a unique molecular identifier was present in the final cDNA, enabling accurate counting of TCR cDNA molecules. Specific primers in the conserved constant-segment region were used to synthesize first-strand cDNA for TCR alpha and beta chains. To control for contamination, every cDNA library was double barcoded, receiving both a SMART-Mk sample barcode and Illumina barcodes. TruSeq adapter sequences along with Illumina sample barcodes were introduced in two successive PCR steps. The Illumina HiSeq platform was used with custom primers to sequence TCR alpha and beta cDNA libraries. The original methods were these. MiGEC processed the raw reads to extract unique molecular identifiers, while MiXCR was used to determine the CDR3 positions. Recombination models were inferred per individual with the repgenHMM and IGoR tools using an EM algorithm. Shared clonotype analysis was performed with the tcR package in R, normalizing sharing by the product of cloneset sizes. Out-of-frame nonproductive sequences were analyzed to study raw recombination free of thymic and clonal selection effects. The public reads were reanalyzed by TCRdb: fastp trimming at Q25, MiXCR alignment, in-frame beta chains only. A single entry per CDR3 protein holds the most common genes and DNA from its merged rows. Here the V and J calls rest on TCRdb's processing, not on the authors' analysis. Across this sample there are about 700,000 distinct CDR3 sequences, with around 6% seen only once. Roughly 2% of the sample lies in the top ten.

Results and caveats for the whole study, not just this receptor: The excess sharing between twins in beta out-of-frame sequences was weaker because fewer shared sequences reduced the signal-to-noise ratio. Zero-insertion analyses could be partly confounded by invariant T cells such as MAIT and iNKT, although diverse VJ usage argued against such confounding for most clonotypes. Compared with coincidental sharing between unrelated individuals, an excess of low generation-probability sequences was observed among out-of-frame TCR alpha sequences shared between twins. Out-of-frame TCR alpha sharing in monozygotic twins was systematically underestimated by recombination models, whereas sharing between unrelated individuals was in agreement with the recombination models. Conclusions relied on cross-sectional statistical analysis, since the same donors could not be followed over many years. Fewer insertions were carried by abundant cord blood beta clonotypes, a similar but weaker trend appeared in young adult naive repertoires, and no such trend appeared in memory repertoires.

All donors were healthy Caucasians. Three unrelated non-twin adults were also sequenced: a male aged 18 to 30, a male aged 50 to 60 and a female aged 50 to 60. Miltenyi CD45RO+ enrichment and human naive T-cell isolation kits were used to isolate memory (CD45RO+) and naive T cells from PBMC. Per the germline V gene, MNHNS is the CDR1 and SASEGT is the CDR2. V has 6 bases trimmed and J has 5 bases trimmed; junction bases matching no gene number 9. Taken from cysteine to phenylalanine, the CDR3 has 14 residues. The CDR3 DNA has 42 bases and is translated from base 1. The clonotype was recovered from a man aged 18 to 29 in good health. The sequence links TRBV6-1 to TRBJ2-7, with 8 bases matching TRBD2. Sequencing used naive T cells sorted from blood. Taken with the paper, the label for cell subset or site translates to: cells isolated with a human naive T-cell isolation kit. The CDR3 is CASRGPGLDNEQYF. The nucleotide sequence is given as TGTGCCAGCAGAGGGCCGGGACTAGATAACGAGCAGTACTTC.